Shown below are 10 T cell receptor beta chains from a single sample sequenced in a study of blood T cell repertoires in COVID-19. Measured with immunoSEQ multiplex PCR; TCRdb has only the in-frame clones, and not every one. In the table there are about 410,000 clones, 89% of which are singletons. Sequencing was performed on peripheral blood. These receptors came from a middle-aged woman with COVID-19, enrolled during active disease.

The rearrangement uses TRBV12-3 or TRBV12-4 and TRBJ1-2, with no clear D. The CDR3 loop spans 13 amino acids. With 6 bases removed from V and 7 bases from J, the gap between germline ends came to 15 bases. This CDR3 is CASSPRGIGGYTF. In DNA form, the CDR3 reads TGTGCCAGCAGCCCGCGGGGAATAGGTGGCTACACCTTC.

V is TRBV2 and J is TRBJ1-5, with D unclear. This CDR3 has 15 residues. Germline-derived CDR1 and CDR2 are SNHLY and FYNNEI. V was pared by 4 bases and J by 3 bases, with 13 bases between. Written as DNA, the CDR3 is TGTGCCAGCAGTGTAAACCGGGGTTTCAATCAGCCCCAGCATTTT. Translating gives CASSVNRGFNQPQHF.

The rearrangement uses TRBV7-9 and TRBJ2-5, with 7 bases identical to TRBD2. The CDR3 spans 16 residues. Unmatched junction bases numbered 13, after V lost 4 bases and J lost 5 bases. Germline V gives CDR1 SEHNR, CDR2 FQNEAQ (reference sequence). The CDR3 bases are TGTGCCAGCAGCTCCCCTATTGGAGCGGGGAGTGAGACCCAGTACTTC. It yields the protein CASSSPIGAGSETQYF.

The CDR3 protein is CATSRDQGVSYGYTF. In nucleotides, the CDR3 is TGTGCCACCAGCAGAGATCAAGGGGTGAGCTATGGCTACACCTTC. The V and J genes are TRBV15 and TRBJ1-2; D perhaps matches TRBD1 (5 bases). The germline V gene encodes CDR1 LNHNV and CDR2 YYDKDF (reference sequence). The CDR3 is 15 residues long. V dropped 0 bases and J dropped 4 bases, with 12 bases sitting between them. Supplemented by reference TRBV15 and TRBJ1-2, the full variable domain reads DAMVIQNPRYQVTQFGKPVTLSCSQTLNHNVMYWYQQKSSQAPKLLFHYYDKDFNNEADTPDNFQSRRPNTSFCFLDIRSPGLGDTAMYLCATSRDQGVSYGYTFGSGTRLTVV.

The CDR3 bases are TGTGCCAGCAGCTTATTATGGGCGGGCACCGGGGAGCTGTTTTTT. Its protein is CASSLLWAGTGELFF. The rearrangement uses TRBV7-2 and TRBJ2-2; TRBD2 might be the D (5 bases). This CDR3 region has 15 residues. Looked up from germline, CDR1 is SGHTA and CDR2 is FQGNSA. V was trimmed by 2 bases and J by 4 bases, leaving 11 bases between them.

The chain combines TRBV10-3 with TRBJ2-7; 8 bases are shared with TRBD2. Germline V lookup: CDR1 ENHRY, CDR2 SYGVKD. J was trimmed by 1 base and V by 1 base; bases with no gene match: 9. The CDR3 totals 17 residues. CDR3 loop: CAISEWLAGAASYEQYF. CDR3 nucleotide sequence: TGTGCCATCAGTGAGTGGCTAGCGGGCGCCGCGTCCTACGAGCAGTACTTC.

This chain links TRBV28 with TRBJ2-3; 7 bases match TRBD1. The CDR3 is 15 residues long. The V segment lost 6 bases and the J segment 0 bases; nucleotides outside the gene matches: 6. Germline V lookup: CDR1 MDHEN, CDR2 SYDVKM. CDR3 residues: CASRMVGGSTDTQYF. The CDR3 region has the DNA TGTGCCAGCAGGATGGTAGGGGGCAGCACAGATACGCAGTATTTT.

CDR3 bases: TGCGCCAGCAGCCAAGAATTGAGTTTATTGTATGGCTACACCTTC. This encodes CASSQELSLLYGYTF. The genes are TRBV4-3 and TRBJ1-2; D gene unclear. Per germline, CDR1 LGHNA and CDR2 YSLEER. CDR3 length: 15 residues. V lost 0 bases and J 5 bases, leaving 13 bases between the germline ends.

V gene TRBV3-1 (or the pseudogene TRBV3-2) combines with J gene TRBJ1-2; TRBD1 is a possible D gene (6 bases). The germline V and J ends were trimmed by 4 bases and 5 bases, with 14 bases remaining between them. Germline V gives CDR1 LGHDT, CDR2 YNNKEL (reference sequence). There are 14 residues in the CDR3. In DNA form, the CDR3 reads TGTGCCAGCAGCCCCTGGGACATTACGTATGGCTACACCTTC. Translating gives CASSPWDITYGYTF.

The chain couples TRBV28 to TRBJ2-7, with TRBD1 as a possible D gene (6 bases). The CDR3 runs 15 residues. The ends were cut back, 4 bases at V and 3 bases at J, with 16 bases in the middle. Germline lookup yields CDR1 MDHEN and CDR2 SYDVKM. CDR3 nucleotides: TGTGCCAGCAGTTCCCCCGGTCAGGGGCTCTACGAGCAGTACTTC. It codes for CASSSPGQGLYEQYF. Variable domain in full (rest from reference TRBV28 and TRBJ2-7): DVKVTQSSRYLVKRTGEKVFLECVQDMDHENMFWYRQDPGLGLRLIYFSYDVKMKEKGDIPEGYSVSREKKERFSLILESASTNQTSMYLCASSSPGQGLYEQYFGPGTRLTVT.